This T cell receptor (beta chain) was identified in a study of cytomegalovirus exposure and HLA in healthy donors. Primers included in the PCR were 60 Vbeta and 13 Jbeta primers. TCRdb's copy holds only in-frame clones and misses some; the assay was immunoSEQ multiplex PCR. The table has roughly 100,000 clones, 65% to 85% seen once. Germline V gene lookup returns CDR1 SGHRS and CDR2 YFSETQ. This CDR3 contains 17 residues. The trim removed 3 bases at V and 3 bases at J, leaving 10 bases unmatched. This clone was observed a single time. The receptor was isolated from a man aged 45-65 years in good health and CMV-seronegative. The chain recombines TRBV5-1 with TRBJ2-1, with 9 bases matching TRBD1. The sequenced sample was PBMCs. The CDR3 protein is CASSSLPGQGVYNEQFF. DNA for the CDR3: TGCGCCAGCAGCTCATTACCGGGACAGGGAGTCTACAATGAGCAGTTCTTC.